This T cell receptor beta chain was sequenced in a study of T cell repertoires in cytomegalovirus infection. On the study more broadly: Evidence of both CMV infection and a matching HLA type came from public TCR beta signatures. The study's findings and limits: Frequencies of public TCR beta families were cumulated, and this identified carriers of CMV plus the relevant HLA. What dominated the ex vivo response were HLA-C-restricted CMV-specific TCR beta clonotypes.

MiXCR was run by TCRdb on the reads, yielding one entry per CDR3 protein. Of 60,000 to 75,000 distinct CDR3 sequences listed, about 22% were seen once; the top ten hold 79%. In its sample, this clonotype was seen many times. Its antigen is as yet unknown. Per the germline V gene, CDR1 is SGHVS and CDR2 is FNYEAQ. Trimming pared 8 bases from V and 6 bases from J, leaving 24 bases between. The length of the CDR3 is 16 residues. This TCR came from a human donor in good health (CMV status not recorded). Some clones in this sample may be carry-over from other donors' samples. The chain uses TRBV7-6 and TRBJ2-3; D might be TRBD1 or TRBD2, each matching 6 bases. The sequenced sample consisted of PBMCs, sequenced either directly or after in vitro stimulation (not recorded which). CDR3 in amino acids: CASRRRGGDIGDTQYF. The CDR3, as DNA: TGTGCCAGCCGAAGAAGGGGCGGGGACATTGGGGATACGCAGTATTTT.